This T cell receptor beta chain was observed in a study of blood T cell repertoires in COVID-19. About the research overall: Italy, Spain and the United States were the sources of the convalescent and acute COVID-19 samples.

Generated by immunoSEQ multiplex PCR, the TCRdb table keeps only in-frame clones and is missing some. Of about 72,000 clones listed, roughly 82% were seen once; the top ten hold 18%. Losses at the gene ends were 3 bases for V and 3 bases for J; bases not matched to a gene: 6. Germline V lookup: CDR1 SGHNT, CDR2 YYREEE (reference sequence). This CDR3 region has 14 residues. The source material was peripheral blood. This TCR came from a human donor in a cohort sampled during active COVID-19. The chain uses TRBV5-4 and TRBJ2-7, with 7 bases that match TRBD1. CDR3 region: CASSSRQGNYEQYF. DNA of the CDR3: TGTGCCAGCAGCTCGCGACAGGGTAACTACGAGCAGTACTTC.